A single sample gave rise to the 13 T cell receptor beta chains below, sequenced in a study of blood T cell repertoires in COVID-19. Sequenced by immunoSEQ multiplex PCR; TCRdb stores in-frame clones only, minus some. The sample consists of approximately 100,000 clones, 70% to 90% of them appearing once. Sequenced sample: peripheral blood. All receptors come from a human donor in a cohort sampled during active COVID-19.

The rearrangement joins TRBV5-5 to TRBJ1-2; 7 bases line up with TRBD1. Germline CDR1 and CDR2: SGHKS and YYEKEE (reference sequence). The trim removed 1 base at V and 5 bases at J, leaving 8 bases unmatched. This CDR3 contains 15 residues. DNA for the CDR3: TGTGCCAGCAGCTTGACAGGGGAAGGGAGGTATGGCTACACCTTC. It yields the protein CASSLTGEGRYGYTF.

Only a few counts were recorded for this clone. This rearrangement joins TRBV7-9 to TRBJ1-2; D uncertain. The V end lost 5 bases, the J end lost 6 bases, and 7 bases lay between the germline ends. CDR1 is SEHNR, CDR2 FQNEAQ, per germline (reference sequence). CDR3 length: 11 residues. For the CDR3, the DNA is TGTGCCAGCAGCCACGTAGATGGCTACACCTTC. It yields the protein CASSHVDGYTF.

The chain uses TRBV11-2 and TRBJ2-1, with 10 bases identical to TRBD2. Germline V gene lookup returns CDR1 SGHAT and CDR2 FQNNGV. J gave up 12 bases and V 1 base, and 6 bases lay outside the gene matches. The CDR3 loop spans 14 amino acids. The CDR3 bases are TGTGCCAGCAGCTTAGTATCTAGCGGGAGCGCGCAGTTCTTC. Protein: CASSLVSSGSAQFF.

The chain joins TRBV27 to TRBJ1-5; D might be TRBD1 (6 bases). The CDR3 runs 17 residues. V lost 8 bases and J lost 2, with 22 bases in between. Looked up from germline, CDR1 is MNHEY and CDR2 is SMNVEV (reference sequence). DNA of the CDR3: TGTGCCAGCGGAATGGACAGCCAGTTAAGTGGCAATCAGCCCCAGCATTTT. Translating it yields CASGMDSQLSGNQPQHF.

The chain couples TRBV10-3 to TRBJ1-1; 7 positions agree with TRBD1. V dropped 6 bases and J dropped 3; count of bases not matched to a gene: 7. There are 14 residues in the CDR3. Germline assignment: CDR1 ENHRY and CDR2 SYGVKD. CDR3 DNA sequence: TGTGCCATCAGAGACAGGGTTGGCGACACTGAAGCTTTCTTT. This gives the protein CAIRDRVGDTEAFF.

As DNA, the CDR3 is TGTGCCAGCAGCCGGACAAGGGACTTCAACTATGGCTACACCTTC. Protein: CASSRTRDFNYGYTF. This chain connects TRBV7-9 to TRBJ1-2; tentatively, D is TRBD1 (5 bases). The CDR3 covers 15 residues. Germline lookup yields CDR1 SEHNR and CDR2 FQNEAQ (reference sequence). V dropped 5 bases and J dropped 2 bases, with 15 bases sitting between them.

This rearrangement joins TRBV6-5 to TRBJ2-5; a possible D gene is TRBD1 (5 bases). The germline V and J ends were trimmed by 2 bases and 7 bases, with 14 bases remaining between them. CDR3 size: 14 residues. The germline gives CDR1 MNHEY, CDR2 SVGAGI. The DNA for the CDR3 is TGTGCCAGCAGTTACCCTGGGGCCACGGGGACCCAGTACTTC. Protein product: CASSYPGATGTQYF.

This chain uses TRBV4-1 with TRBJ2-6, with D possibly TRBD1 on 5 matching bases. Looked up from germline, CDR1 is MGHRA and CDR2 is YSYEKL. This CDR3 comprises 17 residues. V was shortened by 0 bases and J by 0 bases, with 9 bases between the two germline ends. CDR3 sequence reads: CASSQDRTISGANVLTF. CDR3 in DNA: TGCGCCAGCAGCCAAGATCGGACAATCTCTGGGGCCAACGTCCTGACTTTC.

As for this clone: A junction end diverges from the germline sequence, so it may reflect a read error. The rearrangement uses TRBV30 and TRBJ1-4, with D tentatively TRBD1 (6 bases). The CDR3 extends over 12 amino acids. Germline CDR1 reads GTSNPN; CDR2 reads SVGIG (reference sequence). The CDR3: CAWDYNGGGWIF. CDR3 nucleotide sequence: TGTGCCTGGGACTATAATGGGGGGGGCTGGATTTTT.

J is TRBJ2-3 and V is TRBV7-3, with D maybe TRBD1 (6 bases). In germline, CDR1 is SGHTA, CDR2 FQGTGA. Trimming left V 5 bases short and J 3 bases short, with 6 bases between. This CDR3 contains 12 residues. The DNA of the CDR3 is TGTGCCAGCAGCACAGGGACAGATACGCAGTATTTT. As protein: CASSTGTDTQYF.

The V and J genes are TRBV5-6 and TRBJ2-5; 8 nucleotides match TRBD2. The CDR3 is 17 residues long. Germline V gene lookup returns CDR1 SGHDT and CDR2 YYEEEE. V shed 1 base and J 2 bases; nucleotides not matched to a gene: 10. As DNA, the CDR3 is TGTGCCAGCAGCTTGTGGATGGCGGGGGGACCACAAGAGACCCAGTACTTC. This translates into CASSLWMAGGPQETQYF.

J is TRBJ1-6 and V is TRBV18; D might be TRBD1 (6 bases). Germline CDR1 reads KGHSH; CDR2 reads LQKENI. V was pared by 3 bases and J by 6 bases, with 15 bases between. The CDR3 covers 16 residues. The CDR3 DNA reads TGTGCCAGCTCACCCCCAGGTGGACAGACTAATTCACCCCTCCACTTT. This translates into CASSPPGGQTNSPLHF.

This sequence joins TRBV2 and TRBJ1-2, with D possibly TRBD1 on 6 matching bases. CDR1 and CDR2 from the germline V gene are SNHLY and FYNNEI. The CDR3 runs 13 residues. Trimming shortened V by 6 bases and J by 2 bases, and 10 bases separated the two germline ends. CDR3 DNA: TGTGCCAGCAGAAGGACAGAGAACTATGGCTACACCTTC. Residues: CASRRTENYGYTF.